One and the same sample provided the 31 T cell receptor beta chains below, sequenced in a study of cytomegalovirus exposure and HLA in healthy donors. Primers included in the PCR were 60 Vbeta and 13 Jbeta primers. Generated by immunoSEQ multiplex PCR, the TCRdb table keeps only in-frame clones and is missing some. In the table there are roughly 190,000 clones, roughly four fifths of which are singletons. The sequencing input was PBMCs. Source of these receptors: a man younger than 35 in good health and CMV-seronegative.

This clone was observed once. The chain uses TRBV4-3 and TRBJ2-2, with D perhaps matching TRBD1 (5 bases). Germline CDR1 LGHNA, CDR2 YSLEER. Trimming pared 2 bases from V and 3 bases from J, leaving 10 bases between. This CDR3 has 15 residues. CDR3 coding DNA: TGCGCCAGCAGCCAAATCGTAGGGGACACCGGGGAGCTGTTTTTT. Its translation is CASSQIVGDTGELFF.

The J gene is TRBJ2-1, the V gene TRBV5-4; 14 nucleotides line up with TRBD2. The J segment lost 7 bases and the V segment lost 4 bases, leaving 7 bases of the junction unmatched. In germline, CDR1 is SGHNT, CDR2 YYREEE (reference sequence). The CDR3 contains 16 residues. The CDR3 DNA reads TGTGCCAGCAGCGTAGGGGGACTAGCGGGGGTTAATGAGCAGTTCTTC. Translated: CASSVGGLAGVNEQFF.

The rearrangement uses TRBV28 and TRBJ2-5; 14 positions agree with TRBD2. The CDR3 consists of 16 residues. Germline V CDR1 and CDR2: MDHEN, SYDVKM. V lost 5 bases, J lost 4 bases, and 6 bases stayed unmatched. CDR3 sequence (DNA): TGTGCCAGCAGTCCAGGGGGACTAGCGGGAGCAGAGACCCAGTACTTC. Translating gives CASSPGGLAGAETQYF.

The count of this clone is one. The chain employs TRBV7-2 and TRBJ1-1; maybe TRBD1 (5 bases). Trimming cost V 5 bases and J 2 bases, with 15 bases left between them. The CDR3 runs to 15 residues. Germline loops: CDR1 SGHTA, CDR2 FQGNSA. CDR3 DNA: TGTGCCAGCAGCCAGCCGGGGGGGGTAAACACTGAAGCTTTCTTT. Its protein product is CASSQPGGVNTEAFF.

The V gene is TRBV25-1, the J gene TRBJ2-7, with 10 bases lining up with TRBD2. Germline assignment: CDR1 MGHDK and CDR2 SYGVNS. The CDR3 consists of 16 residues. V gave up 4 bases and J gave up 1 base; unmatched junction bases: 7. CDR3 amino acids: CASSVLSGGISYEQYF. As DNA, the CDR3 is TGTGCCAGCAGTGTACTTAGCGGGGGGATATCCTACGAGCAGTACTTC.

This chain joins TRBV15 and TRBJ2-2, with unresolved D. Deletions cut 1 base from V and 1 base from J, with 7 bases between. Germline CDR1 is LNHNV and CDR2 is YYDKDF (reference sequence). CDR3 length equals 15 residues. As DNA, the CDR3 is TGTGCCACCAGCAGAGTAGCAGAGAACACCGGGGAGCTGTTTTTT. Translated: CATSRVAENTGELFF.

The chain carries TRBV21-1 and TRBJ2-6; the table assigns TRBD2, which was not confirmed against the DNA. TRBV21-1 is recorded as a pseudogene. This CDR3 is built from 20 residues. CDR3: CASSKALYQEGRSGANVLTF. The DNA for the CDR3 is TGTGCCAGCAGCAAAGCGCTTTATCAGGAGGGCCGCTCTGGGGCCAACGTCCTGACTTTC.

This chain's CDR3 is CASRTRTGSSNSPLHF. In nucleotides, the CDR3 is TGTGCCAGCAGGACTCGAACAGGGAGCAGTAATTCACCCCTCCACTTT. The chain combines TRBV2 with TRBJ1-6, with a tentative D call TRBD1 (6 bases). The CDR3 is 16 residues long. V lost 6 bases, J lost 6 bases, and 18 bases lay in between. In germline, CDR1 is SNHLY, CDR2 FYNNEI.

J is TRBJ2-7 and V is TRBV6-1; D might be TRBD2 (6 bases). Germline V gene sequence: CDR1 MNHNS, CDR2 SASEGT. The V end lost 5 bases, the J end lost 0 bases, and 14 bases lay between the germline ends. The CDR3 has 15 residues. CDR3 bases: TGTGCCAGCAGTTCCGGGACTCCGAGCTCCTACGAGCAGTACTTC. This sequence encodes CASSSGTPSSYEQYF.

The chain couples TRBV27 to TRBJ2-7, with 7 bases that match TRBD1. V lost 8 bases to trimming and J lost 2 bases; unmatched junction nucleotides: 9. This CDR3 comprises 14 residues. Germline values: CDR1 MNHEY, CDR2 SMNVEV (reference sequence). The CDR3 region has the DNA TGTGCCAGCGGAACCGGGACAGTGCCCTACGAGCAGTACTTC. Translated, it gives CASGTGTVPYEQYF.

The chain combines TRBV6-1 with TRBJ1-1; a weak D match, TRBD1 (6 bases). This CDR3 has 14 residues. V dropped 8 bases and J dropped 9 bases, with 22 bases sitting between them. The germline V gene has CDR1 MNHNS and CDR2 SASEGT. This CDR3 is CASGGPQTQGKAFF. CDR3 nucleotide sequence: TGTGCCAGCGGGGGACCGCAGACACAGGGAAAAGCTTTCTTT.

Concerning this clone itself: Other DNA sequences in the sample encode the same CDR3. This rearrangement joins TRBV9 to TRBJ2-2; 7 bases align to TRBD1. This CDR3 spans 15 amino acids. In germline, CDR1 is SGDLS, CDR2 YYNGEE. After removal of 3 bases from V and 2 bases from J, the junction contained 4 bases not matched to a gene. The CDR3 nucleotides are TGTGCCAGCAGCGCTCGACAGGGTAACACCGGGGAGCTGTTTTTT. Its protein is CASSARQGNTGELFF.

The chain joins TRBV28 to TRBJ2-7, with TRBD1 as a possible D gene (6 bases). The CDR3 has 15 residues. Trimming shortened V by 1 base and J by 3 bases, and 13 bases separated the two germline ends. In germline, CDR1 is MDHEN, CDR2 SYDVKM. CDR3 in amino acids: CASSLSEGGSYEQYF. The CDR3, as DNA: TGTGCCAGCAGTTTATCCGAAGGGGGTAGCTACGAGCAGTACTTC.

V usage is TRBV19 and J usage is TRBJ2-1, with TRBD1 matching over 8 bases. Germline V gives CDR1 LNHDA, CDR2 SQIVND (reference sequence). With V trimmed by 10 bases and J by 3 bases, 5 bases remained unmatched. CDR3 length: 13 amino acids. CDR3 amino acids: CATDRGFYNEQFF. CDR3 bases: TGTGCCACCGACAGGGGATTCTACAATGAGCAGTTCTTC.

This clone was detected only once. The rearrangement joins TRBV27 to TRBJ2-1; 8 bases are shared with TRBD1. The CDR3 totals 16 residues. Trimming removed 4 bases from V and 4 bases from J; junction bases left unmatched: 9. Germline loops: CDR1 MNHEY, CDR2 SMNVEV (reference sequence). The CDR3 DNA reads TGTGCCAGCAGTTCCTCTTCAACAGGGGGTTACAATGAGCAGTTCTTC. It encodes CASSSSSTGGYNEQFF.

V gene TRBV28 combines with J gene TRBJ2-1; 10 bases line up with TRBD2. Losses at the gene ends were 2 bases for V and 1 base for J; bases not matched to a gene: 2. This CDR3 spans 16 amino acids. Germline V lookup: CDR1 MDHEN, CDR2 SYDVKM. For the CDR3, the DNA is TGTGCCAGCAGTTTAGGTAGCGGGGGGTCCTACAATGAGCAGTTCTTC. It encodes CASSLGSGGSYNEQFF.

The chain uses TRBV6-5 and TRBJ2-1; 13 nucleotides match TRBD2. The germline V gene has CDR1 MNHEY and CDR2 SVGAGI. This CDR3 is built from 14 residues. After removal of 6 bases from V and 6 bases from J, the junction contained 2 bases not matched to a gene. The CDR3 loop reads CASRWTSGSNEQFF. CDR3 nucleotides: TGTGCCAGCAGATGGACTAGCGGGAGCAATGAGCAGTTCTTC.

The count of this clone is one. The chain couples TRBV11-3 to TRBJ2-7, with 7 bases identical to TRBD2. Trimming took 0 bases from V and 5 from J; bases not matched to a gene: 7. Germline V gene sequence: CDR1 SGHNT, CDR2 YENEEA. CDR3 size: 15 residues. CDR3 sequence reads: CASSLDGGRGHEQYF. In DNA, the CDR3 is TGTGCCAGCAGCTTAGACGGCGGGAGAGGGCACGAGCAGTACTTC.

CDR3 sequence reads: CASSTGQGNYGYTF. The CDR3 nucleotides are TGTGCCAGCAGCACGGGACAGGGAAACTATGGCTACACCTTC. The chain carries TRBV7-9 and TRBJ1-2, with 9 bases identical to TRBD1. Germline loops: CDR1 SEHNR, CDR2 FQNEAQ (reference sequence). CDR3 size: 14 residues. V shed 5 bases and J 2 bases; nucleotides not matched to a gene: 3. Supplemented by reference TRBV7-9 and TRBJ1-2, the full variable domain reads DTGVSQNPRHKITKRGQNVTFRCDPISEHNRLYWYRQTLGQGPEFLTYFQNEAQLEKSRLLSDRFSAERPKGSFSTLEIQRTEQGDSAMYLCASSTGQGNYGYTFGSGTRLTVV.

J is TRBJ2-5 and V is TRBV5-6; 8 bases map to TRBD2. Looked up from germline, CDR1 is SGHDT and CDR2 is YYEEEE. V gave up 5 bases and J gave up 1 base; unmatched junction bases: 13. This CDR3 comprises 17 residues. This CDR3 is CASRGGWAGGTQETQYF. CDR3 bases: TGTGCCAGCAGAGGGGGATGGGCGGGGGGAACCCAAGAGACCCAGTACTTC. Using reference TRBV5-6 and TRBJ2-5 for the parts outside the CDR3, the full variable domain is DAGVTQSPTHLIKTRGQQVTLRCSPKSGHDTVSWYQQALGQGPQFIFQYYEEEERQRGNFPDRFSGHQFPNYSSELNVNALLLGDSALYLCASRGGWAGGTQETQYFGPGTRLLVL.

In its sample, this clone was seen a few times. V usage is TRBV2 and J usage is TRBJ1-4; a possible D gene is TRBD1 (6 bases). The CDR3 sequence is 13 residues long. The ends were cut back, 6 bases at V and 1 base at J, with 6 bases in the middle. Germline V lookup: CDR1 SNHLY, CDR2 FYNNEI. CDR3 sequence: CASRQGTNEKLFF. The CDR3 bases are TGTGCCAGCAGACAGGGAACTAATGAAAAACTGTTTTTT.

The CDR3 nucleotides read TGCGCCAGCGGAGACAGATACGAGCAGTACTTC. The encoded protein is CASGDRYEQYF. The chain has TRBV4-3 and TRBJ2-7; the D gene is possibly TRBD1 (5 bases). CDR1 and CDR2 (germline): LGHNA, YSLEER. The CDR3 extends over 11 amino acids. The V gene lost 8 bases and the J gene lost 4 bases, with 9 bases spanning the gap.

The chain employs TRBV27 and TRBJ2-2; the D gene is possibly TRBD1 (6 bases). V lost 0 bases and J 10 bases, leaving 9 bases between the germline ends. CDR1 is MNHEY and CDR2 is SMNVEV in the germline V gene (reference sequence). There are 13 residues in the CDR3. The CDR3 sequence is CASSLSNRVELFF. CDR3 sequence (DNA): TGTGCCAGCAGTTTATCTAACAGGGTGGAGCTGTTTTTT.

The chain links TRBV4-3 to TRBJ1-4, with 11 positions matching TRBD1. The germline gives CDR1 LGHNA, CDR2 YSLEER. The J segment lost 8 bases and the V segment lost 0 bases, leaving 11 bases of the junction unmatched. The CDR3 consists of 18 residues. The CDR3 loop reads CASSQEWDRGGRGEKLFF. In nucleotides, the CDR3 is TGCGCCAGCAGCCAAGAATGGGACAGGGGGGGTCGAGGGGAAAAACTGTTTTTT.

This clone appeared a single time. The genes are TRBV5-8 and TRBJ2-2; 13 bases agree with TRBD2. The CDR3 has 15 amino acids. J gave up 7 bases and V 6 bases, and 6 bases lay outside the gene matches. The germline V gene has CDR1 SGHTS and CDR2 YDEGEE. The DNA for the CDR3 is TGTGCCAGCATCGGGACTAGCGGGACGGGCGGGGAGCTGTTTTTT. It translates to CASIGTSGTGGELFF.

The genes are TRBV5-1 and TRBJ1-4, with TRBD1 identical over 7 bases. Looked up from germline, CDR1 is SGHRS and CDR2 is YFSETQ. This CDR3 spans 15 amino acids. Germline trimming cut 4 bases from V and 8 bases from J; bases unmatched to any gene: 11. Here the CDR3 reads CASSVRQGRGEKLFF. The CDR3 DNA sequence: TGCGCCAGCAGCGTCCGACAGGGTAGAGGAGAAAAACTGTTTTTT.

The chain recombines TRBV4-1 with TRBJ2-1; 12 nucleotides match TRBD2. After removal of 3 bases from V and 6 bases from J, the junction contained 12 bases not matched to a gene. The V gene's germline CDR1 is MGHRA and CDR2 YSYEKL. The CDR3 has 18 amino acids. The CDR3 DNA reads as TGCGCCAGCAGCCACAGGACTAGCGGGAAGGTCGGGGGCAATGAGCAGTTCTTC. Amino acid sequence: CASSHRTSGKVGGNEQFF.

The chain carries TRBV27 and TRBJ1-5, with 9 bases that match TRBD1. Germline CDR1 is MNHEY and CDR2 is SMNVEV (reference sequence). J lost 5 bases, V lost 6 bases, and 5 bases had no gene match. This CDR3 is 14 amino acids long. CDR3 in DNA: TGTGCCAGCAGGGGCCGGGACAGGGATCAGCCCCAGCATTTT. As protein: CASRGRDRDQPQHF.

The V gene is TRBV2, the J gene TRBJ1-6; D unresolved. The length of the CDR3 is 15 residues. Germline lookup yields CDR1 SNHLY and CDR2 FYNNEI. V was trimmed by 5 bases and J by 9 bases, leaving 17 bases between them. The CDR3: CASSPPERFGSPLHF. The CDR3 region has the DNA TGTGCCAGCAGTCCGCCGGAGAGGTTCGGTTCACCCCTCCACTTT.

The J gene is TRBJ2-6, the V gene TRBV6-5, with D perhaps matching TRBD1 (6 bases). V was clipped by 6 bases and J by 1 base, with 7 bases between them. In germline, CDR1 is MNHEY, CDR2 SVGAGI. This CDR3 is built from 14 residues. CDR3 amino acids: CASRRGSGANVLTF. The CDR3 DNA reads TGTGCCAGCAGAAGGGGGTCTGGGGCCAACGTCCTGACTTTC.

The genes are TRBV28 and TRBJ1-2, with 9 bases lining up with TRBD1. Germline loops: CDR1 MDHEN, CDR2 SYDVKM. The CDR3 is 17 residues long. The J segment lost 0 bases and the V segment lost 5 bases, leaving 10 bases of the junction unmatched. Here the CDR3 reads CASSDPGTGITNYGYTF. The CDR3 DNA reads as TGTGCCAGCAGTGATCCCGGGACAGGGATCACTAACTATGGCTACACCTTC.